Listed below are T cell receptor beta chains from one sample, sequenced in a study of T cell responses to AZD1222 COVID-19 vaccine. Method: immunoSEQ multiplex PCR; TCRdb's copy keeps in-frame clones and lacks some. The table records over 150,000 clones, approximately 87% of them present only once. Here the sequenced sample was peripheral blood, taken on day 0 of MenACWY control vaccination. The receptors derive from an adult in good health. Both conserved end residues are part of each CDR3. The D gene is left open where the match is weak. Clone size is shown for a subset of rows, as once, few, many or a class of expanded clone.

d_gene: NA
v_gene: TRBV7-8
j_gene: TRBJ1-4
abundance: NA
CDR3aa: CASSLAASGTNEKLFF
CDR3nt: TGTGCCAGCAGCTTAGCGGCCTCAGGGACTAATGAAAAACTGTTTTTT

d_gene: TRBD1
v_gene: TRBV5-1
j_gene: TRBJ2-1
abundance: NA
CDR3aa: CASSQQGQGADEQFF
CDR3nt: TGCGCCAGCAGCCAACAAGGACAGGGGGCGGATGAGCAGTTCTTC

d_gene: NA
v_gene: TRBV9
j_gene: TRBJ2-5
abundance: NA
CDR3aa: CASSPGLLETQYF
CDR3nt: TGTGCCAGCAGCCCAGGGCTATTAGAGACCCAGTACTTC

d_gene: NA
v_gene: TRBV4-1
j_gene: TRBJ2-7
abundance: NA
CDR3aa: CASSQGGQGRTYEQYF
CDR3nt: TGCGCCAGCAGCCAAGGCGGGCAAGGTAGGACCTACGAGCAGTACTTC

d_gene: NA
v_gene: TRBV28
j_gene: TRBJ1-5
abundance: NA
CDR3aa: CASSSGHSNQPQHF
CDR3nt: TGTGCCAGCAGTTCGGGGCATAGCAATCAGCCCCAGCATTTT

d_gene: NA
v_gene: TRBV15
j_gene: TRBJ1-2
abundance: NA
CDR3aa: CATSSPLAGDGGYTF
CDR3nt: TGTGCCACCAGCAGTCCTCTGGCAGGGGATGGTGGCTACACCTTC

d_gene: NA
v_gene: TRBV9
j_gene: TRBJ1-5
abundance: NA
CDR3aa: CASSLGPGSTGQPQHF
CDR3nt: TGTGCCAGCAGCTTAGGCCCGGGAAGTACCGGACAGCCCCAGCATTTT

d_gene: TRBD2
v_gene: TRBV4-1
j_gene: TRBJ2-1
abundance: NA
CDR3aa: CASSQDPVGAGGYNEQFF
CDR3nt: TGCGCCAGCAGCCAAGATCCGGTAGGAGCGGGGGGCTACAATGAGCAGTTCTTC

d_gene: NA
v_gene: TRBV19
j_gene: TRBJ1-1
abundance: NA
CDR3aa: CASSIARFTEAFF
CDR3nt: TGTGCCAGTAGTATAGCCAGGTTCACTGAAGCTTTCTTT

d_gene: TRBD2
v_gene: TRBV6-5
j_gene: TRBJ2-3
abundance: once
CDR3aa: CASSFLLAGGTDTQYF
CDR3nt: TGTGCCAGCAGTTTCCTACTAGCGGGGGGGACAGATACGCAGTATTTT

d_gene: NA
v_gene: TRBV6-4
j_gene: TRBJ1-5
abundance: few
CDR3aa: CASSERENQPQHF
CDR3nt: TGTGCCAGCAGTGAAAGGGAGAATCAGCCCCAGCATTTT

d_gene: NA
v_gene: TRBV7-2
j_gene: TRBJ1-5
abundance: NA
CDR3aa: CASSLASGDQPQHF
CDR3nt: TGTGCCAGCAGCTTAGCCAGCGGGGACCAGCCCCAGCATTTT

d_gene: NA
v_gene: TRBV12-3/TRBV12-4
j_gene: TRBJ2-1
abundance: NA
CDR3aa: CASRVLGGNEQFF
CDR3nt: TGTGCCAGCAGGGTTCTAGGAGGGAATGAGCAGTTCTTC

d_gene: NA
v_gene: TRBV29-1
j_gene: TRBJ1-1
abundance: once
CDR3aa: CSVIQGNTEAFF
CDR3nt: TGCAGCGTTATTCAGGGGAACACTGAAGCTTTCTTT

d_gene: NA
v_gene: TRBV6-4
j_gene: TRBJ2-7
abundance: NA
CDR3aa: CATPAGQRDEQYF
CDR3nt: TGTGCCACCCCGGCAGGACAGAGGGACGAGCAGTACTTC

d_gene: TRBD2
v_gene: TRBV7-2
j_gene: TRBJ2-2
abundance: NA
CDR3aa: CASRRLAGGTGELFF
CDR3nt: TGTGCCAGCCGCCGCCTGGCGGGAGGCACCGGGGAGCTGTTTTTT

d_gene: NA
v_gene: TRBV3-1/TRBV3-2
j_gene: TRBJ1-5
abundance: few
CDR3aa: CASSRHLGNQPQHF
CDR3nt: TGTGCCAGCAGCCGTCATCTAGGCAATCAGCCCCAGCATTTT

d_gene: NA
v_gene: TRBV3-1/TRBV3-2
j_gene: TRBJ1-5
abundance: NA
CDR3aa: CASSQEGQPQHF
CDR3nt: TGTGCCAGCAGCCAAGAAGGTCAGCCCCAGCATTTT

d_gene: NA
v_gene: TRBV6-5
j_gene: TRBJ1-6
abundance: NA
CDR3aa: CASRTDIYNSPLHF
CDR3nt: TGTGCCAGCAGGACAGACATTTATAATTCACCCCTCCACTTT

d_gene: NA
v_gene: TRBV5-1
j_gene: TRBJ1-1
abundance: NA
CDR3aa: CASSLDPANTEAFF
CDR3nt: TGCGCCAGCAGCTTGGATCCGGCGAACACTGAAGCTTTCTTT

d_gene: NA
v_gene: TRBV19
j_gene: TRBJ1-3
abundance: few
CDR3aa: CASSIDAGVGRGNTIYF
CDR3nt: TGTGCCAGTAGTATAGATGCCGGGGTCGGTCGTGGAAACACCATATATTTT

d_gene: NA
v_gene: TRBV11-3
j_gene: TRBJ1-1
abundance: NA
CDR3aa: CASSSGGLNTEAFF
CDR3nt: TGTGCCAGCAGCTCGGGGGGGCTCAACACTGAAGCTTTCTTT

d_gene: NA
v_gene: TRBV6-5
j_gene: TRBJ1-3
abundance: NA
CDR3aa: CASNSVNTIYF
CDR3nt: TGTGCCAGCAATTCGGTAAACACCATATATTTT

d_gene: NA
v_gene: TRBV19
j_gene: TRBJ1-2
abundance: few
CDR3aa: CASSIIGQNTFNYGYTF
CDR3nt: TGTGCCAGTAGTATAATAGGACAGAACACTTTTAACTATGGCTACACCTTC

d_gene: NA
v_gene: TRBV28
j_gene: TRBJ2-2
abundance: few
CDR3aa: CASRGQNTGELFF
CDR3nt: TGTGCCAGCAGGGGGCAGAACACCGGGGAGCTGTTTTTT

d_gene: NA
v_gene: TRBV11-3
j_gene: TRBJ2-2
abundance: few
CDR3aa: CASSRRTTELGTGELFF
CDR3nt: TGTGCCAGCAGCCGGCGGACGACGGAGTTAGGCACCGGGGAGCTGTTTTTT

d_gene: TRBD1
v_gene: TRBV6-6
j_gene: TRBJ1-4
abundance: NA
CDR3aa: CASSYPPGQLNEKLFF
CDR3nt: TGTGCCAGCAGTTACCCCCCGGGACAGTTGAATGAAAAACTGTTTTTT

d_gene: NA
v_gene: TRBV2
j_gene: TRBJ2-7
abundance: NA
CDR3aa: CASKGWSSYEQYF
CDR3nt: TGTGCCAGCAAAGGGTGGAGCTCCTACGAGCAGTACTTC

d_gene: NA
v_gene: TRBV6-5
j_gene: TRBJ1-5
abundance: NA
CDR3aa: CASSTYGGPGQPQHF
CDR3nt: TGTGCCAGCAGTACCTACGGGGGTCCGGGACAGCCCCAGCATTTT

d_gene: NA
v_gene: TRBV5-8
j_gene: TRBJ2-1
abundance: NA
CDR3aa: CASSLGRGGYNEQFF
CDR3nt: TGTGCCAGCAGCCTCGGTAGGGGCGGATACAATGAGCAGTTCTTC

d_gene: NA
v_gene: TRBV10-3
j_gene: TRBJ2-2
abundance: NA
CDR3aa: CAITEGYRGGAGELFF
CDR3nt: TGTGCCATCACTGAAGGTTACAGGGGAGGGGCCGGGGAGCTGTTTTTT

d_gene: NA
v_gene: TRBV28
j_gene: TRBJ1-5
abundance: NA
CDR3aa: CASSLFYQPQHF
CDR3nt: TGTGCCAGCAGTTTATTTTATCAGCCCCAGCATTTT

d_gene: TRBD2
v_gene: TRBV10-2
j_gene: TRBJ2-1
abundance: NA
CDR3aa: CASSDTGLATSSYNEQFF
CDR3nt: TGCGCCAGCAGTGATACTGGACTAGCGACGAGCTCCTACAATGAGCAGTTCTTC

d_gene: TRBD1
v_gene: TRBV6-5
j_gene: TRBJ1-2
abundance: NA
CDR3aa: CASRQGFGYTF
CDR3nt: TGTGCCAGTAGACAGGGCTTTGGCTACACCTTC

d_gene: NA
v_gene: TRBV4-1
j_gene: TRBJ1-1
abundance: NA
CDR3aa: CASSPDQLARTEAFF
CDR3nt: TGCGCCAGCAGCCCGGATCAGCTAGCCCGGACTGAAGCTTTCTTT

d_gene: NA
v_gene: TRBV5-1
j_gene: TRBJ2-5
abundance: NA
CDR3aa: CASSPTGLAQETQYF
CDR3nt: TGCGCCAGCAGCCCGACCGGACTGGCGCAAGAGACCCAGTACTTC

d_gene: NA
v_gene: TRBV24-1
j_gene: TRBJ2-5
abundance: few
CDR3aa: CATSDLRRDQETQYF
CDR3nt: TGTGCCACCAGTGATTTGAGGCGAGACCAAGAGACCCAGTACTTC

d_gene: NA
v_gene: TRBV28
j_gene: TRBJ2-2
abundance: few
CDR3aa: CASSLLLGGGELFF
CDR3nt: TGTGCCAGCAGTTTATTGCTCGGGGGCGGGGAGCTGTTTTTT

d_gene: TRBD1
v_gene: TRBV5-1
j_gene: TRBJ2-1
abundance: once
CDR3aa: CASSQGDREGEQFF
CDR3nt: TGCGCCAGCAGTCAAGGGGACAGGGAGGGTGAGCAGTTCTTC

d_gene: NA
v_gene: TRBV5-1
j_gene: TRBJ2-5
abundance: once
CDR3aa: CASSLGVEETQYF
CDR3nt: TGCGCCAGCAGCTTGGGGGTGGAAGAGACCCAGTACTTC

d_gene: TRBD2
v_gene: TRBV12-5
j_gene: TRBJ2-3
abundance: NA
CDR3aa: CASLVAGGDTQYF
CDR3nt: TGTGCTAGTTTGGTGGCGGGAGGGGATACGCAGTATTTT

d_gene: TRBD1
v_gene: TRBV5-6
j_gene: TRBJ2-5
abundance: NA
CDR3aa: CASSLWDRVWETQYF
CDR3nt: TGTGCCAGCAGCTTGTGGGACAGGGTTTGGGAGACCCAGTACTTC

d_gene: NA
v_gene: TRBV5-4
j_gene: TRBJ2-5
abundance: once
CDR3aa: CASSLQKQETQYF
CDR3nt: TGTGCCAGCAGCTTACAGAAACAAGAGACCCAGTACTTC

d_gene: NA
v_gene: TRBV29-1
j_gene: TRBJ2-5
abundance: once
CDR3aa: CSVQETQYF
CDR3nt: TGCAGCGTTCAAGAGACCCAGTACTTC

d_gene: NA
v_gene: TRBV7-3
j_gene: TRBJ2-5
abundance: once
CDR3aa: CASSPEGRRGAETQYF
CDR3nt: TGTGCCAGCAGCCCCGAGGGGAGGAGGGGAGCGGAGACCCAGTACTTC

d_gene: NA
v_gene: TRBV7-2
j_gene: TRBJ2-2
abundance: NA
CDR3aa: CASSPTFAGGELFF
CDR3nt: TGTGCCAGCAGCCCTACCTTTGCGGGCGGGGAGCTGTTTTTT

d_gene: NA
v_gene: TRBV7-2
j_gene: TRBJ2-1
abundance: once
CDR3aa: CASSFRLGQGNEQFF
CDR3nt: TGTGCCAGCAGCTTTAGGCTTGGGCAGGGAAATGAGCAGTTCTTC

d_gene: TRBD1
v_gene: TRBV3-1/TRBV3-2
j_gene: TRBJ2-1
abundance: NA
CDR3aa: CASSEGQSPYNEQFF
CDR3nt: TGTGCCAGCAGCGAGGGACAGTCTCCCTACAATGAGCAGTTCTTC

d_gene: NA
v_gene: TRBV5-1
j_gene: TRBJ1-3
abundance: once
CDR3aa: CASSPSGGAPGNTIYF
CDR3nt: TGCGCCAGCAGCCCTTCCGGGGGGGCCCCTGGAAACACCATATATTTT

d_gene: NA
v_gene: TRBV6-1
j_gene: TRBJ2-7
abundance: once
CDR3aa: CASSDRGLSYEQYF
CDR3nt: TGTGCCAGCAGTGATAGGGGACTGTCCTACGAGCAGTACTTC

d_gene: NA
v_gene: TRBV7-6
j_gene: TRBJ1-1
abundance: NA
CDR3aa: CASSLALVGDTEAFF
CDR3nt: TGTGCCAGCAGCTTAGCCCTCGTGGGGGACACTGAAGCTTTCTTT

d_gene: NA
v_gene: TRBV7-2
j_gene: TRBJ2-7
abundance: once
CDR3aa: CASSFATSYEQYF
CDR3nt: TGTGCCAGCAGCTTCGCGACTAGCTACGAGCAGTACTTC

d_gene: TRBD1
v_gene: TRBV6-1
j_gene: TRBJ1-2
abundance: NA
CDR3aa: CASSPGQVGGYTF
CDR3nt: TGTGCCAGCAGTCCAGGACAGGTTGGAGGCTACACCTTC

d_gene: NA
v_gene: TRBV7-2
j_gene: TRBJ1-5
abundance: NA
CDR3aa: CASSLKFGSNQPQHF
CDR3nt: TGTGCCAGCAGCTTAAAGTTCGGTAGCAATCAGCCCCAGCATTTT

d_gene: TRBD1
v_gene: TRBV4-2
j_gene: TRBJ1-6
abundance: NA
CDR3aa: CASSQVPGGLGQSGSPLHF
CDR3nt: TGTGCCAGCAGCCAAGTCCCGGGGGGTCTGGGACAGTCGGGTTCACCCCTCCACTTT

d_gene: NA
v_gene: TRBV27
j_gene: TRBJ1-6
abundance: NA
CDR3aa: CASSLEGHNSPLHF
CDR3nt: TGTGCCAGCAGTTTGGAGGGTCATAATTCACCCCTCCACTTT

d_gene: TRBD2
v_gene: TRBV5-1
j_gene: TRBJ2-1
abundance: NA
CDR3aa: CASSSTSGATYNEQFF
CDR3nt: TGCGCCAGCAGCTCGACTAGCGGGGCCACATACAATGAGCAGTTCTTC